This entry lists 3 T cell receptor beta chains sequenced from one sample in a study of neoadjuvant anti-PD-1 for oral cavity cancer. The protocol was immunoSEQ multiplex PCR, while the TCRdb copy is restricted to in-frame clones and leaves out a portion. The sample lists around 81,000 clones; approximately 80% were seen once. The specimen comprised PBMCs, sampled before nivolumab (anti-PD-1) treatment. The receptors were gathered from a person aged 35 to 85 with oral cavity squamous cell carcinoma.

This rearrangement joins TRBV13 to TRBJ2-7; possible D gene TRBD2, 5 bases. The CDR3 consists of 16 residues. The germline V gene encodes CDR1 PRHDT and CDR2 FYEKMQ (reference sequence). V dropped 1 base and J dropped 2 bases, with 15 bases sitting between them. The CDR3 DNA follows: TGTGCCAGCAGCTTAGTTCGCGGGCGCCAAACCTACGAGCAGTACTTC. Translating gives CASSLVRGRQTYEQYF.

This chain joins TRBV7-3 and TRBJ2-7; either TRBD1 or TRBD2 may fit D (5 bases each). Trimming pared 4 bases from V and 4 bases from J, leaving 14 bases between. The CDR3 runs 14 residues. The germline CDR1 and CDR2 sequences are SGHTA and FQGTGA. This chain's CDR3 is CASSSLPGAYEQYF. For the CDR3, the DNA is TGTGCCAGCAGCTCCCTCCCCGGGGCGTACGAGCAGTACTTC.

This clone showed up just a few times. V usage is TRBV29-1 and J usage is TRBJ2-2; D possibly corresponds to TRBD2 (6 bases). CDR1 SQVTM and CDR2 ANQGSEA come from the germline V gene. This CDR3 is 16 amino acids long. V lost 0 bases, J lost 6 bases, and 17 bases lay in between. DNA for the CDR3: TGCAGCGTTGAAGATCCCCCGCCGGAGGGGTCCGGGGAGCTGTTTTTT. Translating it yields CSVEDPPPEGSGELFF.